The 21 T cell receptor beta chains presented below share a single source sample, sequenced in a study of tumor-infiltrating lymphocytes in primary liver carcinoma. Synthesis of TCR beta cDNA was carried out from about 0.55 ug total RNA with a constant-region primer. TCR beta libraries came from three nested multiplex PCR rounds using slightly modified ARM-PCR. A C-beta reverse primer was combined with TRBV1-TRBV30 forward primers in the first two PCR rounds, and each round had 10 cycles. TCRdb itself ran the multiplex PCR reads through MiXCR, one entry per CDR3 protein. The sample includes approximately 110,000 distinct CDR3 sequences, around 62% of them seen just once. Co-extraction yielded RNA and DNA from about 20-30 mg of unsorted bulk tissue. Sequenced: liver tumor tissue from sampling region 1. Subset indicated: tumor region T1, superior pole. The receptors shown here come from a woman aged 55-69 years with primary liver carcinoma and hepatitis B virus infection.

In the case of this clonotype: A read error may explain this, as a much larger clone is one base away. This sequence joins TRBV14 and TRBJ2-1, with TRBD2 identical over 13 bases. Germline assignment: CDR1 SGHDN and CDR2 FVKESK. The CDR3 is 18 residues long. DNA for the CDR3: TGTGTCAGCAGCCAAAGAAGGACTAGCGGGAGCGCCGCCAATGAGCAGTTCTTC. The encoded protein is CVSSQRRTSGSAANEQFF.

This chain uses TRBV19 with TRBJ2-3; 14 bases are a match to TRBD2. Germline V gene lookup returns CDR1 LNHDA and CDR2 SQIVND (reference sequence). The CDR3 loop spans 18 amino acids. With V trimmed by 5 bases and J by 4 bases, 11 bases remained unmatched. The CDR3 region has the DNA TGTGCCAGTAGTTCTGGACTAGCGGGAGGTGTGGTGGCAGATACGCAGTATTTT. This codes for CASSSGLAGGVVADTQYF.

Concerning this clonotype: A single base separates this from a much larger clone, so it may be a read error. The J gene is TRBJ2-1, the V gene TRBV5-4; 8 bases line up with TRBD2. This CDR3 is 16 amino acids long. Germline CDR1 and CDR2: SGHNT and YYREEE (reference sequence). CDR3 amino acids: CASGLARAGVSNEQFF. In DNA, the CDR3 is TGTGCCAGCGGCTTGGCCCGAGCGGGAGTAAGCAATGAGCAGTTCTTC. Together with reference TRBV5-4 and TRBJ2-1, the CDR3 gives the full variable domain: ETGVTQSPTHLIKTRGQQVTLRCSSQSGHNTVSWYQQALGQGPQFIFQYYREEENGRGNFPPRFSGLQFPNYSSELNVNALELDDSALYLCASGLARAGVSNEQFFGPGTRLTVL.

About this clonotype itself: Sequence at one end of the junction differs from germline and may be a read error. This chain joins TRBV28 and TRBJ2-3; 8 bases align to TRBD1. The CDR3 runs 15 residues. CDR1 MDHEN and CDR2 SYDVKM come from the germline V gene. The CDR3 nucleotides are TGTGCCGGCAGTACCGGACAGGGCTTCACAGATACGCAGTATTTT. This codes for CAGSTGQGFTDTQYF.

The rearrangement links TRBV6-2 or TRBV6-3 to TRBJ1-1; 7 nucleotides agree with TRBD1. Germline-derived CDR1 and CDR2 are MNHEY and SVGEGT. The CDR3 totals 17 residues. V shed 6 bases and J 4 bases; nucleotides not matched to a gene: 17. Written as DNA, the CDR3 is TGTGCCAGCAGCCAGGGTGGGACAGCGTTAAAAGTCACTGAAGCTTTCTTT. This gives the protein CASSQGGTALKVTEAFF.

As concerns this clonotype: Its ends do not fully match the called genes, so a read error is possible. The chain carries TRBV11-2 and TRBJ2-6, with TRBD2 identical over 10 bases. The CDR3 is made up of 20 amino acids. Germline CDR1 is SGHAT and CDR2 is FQNNGV. The CDR3: CSSSSNRPGLAVSGANVLTF. CDR3 nucleotide sequence: TGTTCCAGCAGCTCCAACAGACCAGGACTAGCGGTCTCTGGGGCCAACGTCCTGACTTTC.

The rearrangement links TRBV29-1 to TRBJ2-1; unclear D gene. This CDR3 has 12 residues. Germline V CDR1 and CDR2: SQVTM, ANQGSEA. Trimming pared 4 bases from V and 7 bases from J, leaving 11 bases between. CDR3 sequence reads: CSVGGLWNEQFF. Here the CDR3 DNA reads TGCAGCGTTGGAGGATTGTGGAATGAGCAGTTCTTC.

V is TRBV28 and J is TRBJ1-5; a possible D gene is TRBD1 (6 bases). The CDR3 contains 15 residues. Germline assignment: CDR1 MDHEN and CDR2 SYDVKM. V lost 2 bases and J lost 6, with 14 bases in between. CDR3 protein: CASSLITRGPQPQHF. The CDR3 bases are TGTGCCAGCAGTTTAATCACTCGGGGGCCTCAGCCCCAGCATTTT.

The chain recombines TRBV5-1 with TRBJ2-1, with D possibly being TRBD2 (7 bases). Trimming shortened V by 0 bases and J by 5 bases, and 15 bases separated the two germline ends. The germline gives CDR1 SGHRS, CDR2 YFSETQ. There are 16 residues in the CDR3. CDR3 nucleotide sequence: TGCGCCAGCAGCTTGGTATCGGGGGGCGCTGACAATGAGCAGTTCTTC. Its protein is CASSLVSGGADNEQFF.

This clonotype was seen more than once but under ten times. The gene calls are TRBV28 and TRBJ2-2, with D maybe TRBD1 (6 bases). Trimming left V 7 bases short and J 4 bases short, with 22 bases between. The CDR3 is 17 residues long. The germline CDR1 and CDR2 sequences are MDHEN and SYDVKM. CDR3 loop: CASTPTPGDRFTGELFF. CDR3 DNA: TGTGCCAGCACCCCCACCCCCGGCGACAGGTTCACCGGGGAGCTGTTTTTT.

This clonotype was seen just once. The rearrangement joins TRBV11-2 to TRBJ2-3; 7 bases agree with TRBD1. Trimming took 6 bases from V and 1 from J; bases not matched to a gene: 7. Looked up from germline, CDR1 is SGHAT and CDR2 is FQNNGV. This CDR3 region has 15 residues. CDR3 sequence reads: CASSRDSVGTDTQYF. CDR3 bases: TGTGCCAGCAGTCGGGACAGTGTCGGCACAGATACGCAGTATTTT.

A word on this clonotype: The junction does not match germline at one end; this may be a read error. The rearrangement links TRBV10-3 to TRBJ2-3; D gene unclear. The CDR3 has 14 residues. Germline CDR1 ENHRY, CDR2 SYGVKD. CDR3 sequence: CAISEGQSTDMQYF. CDR3 sequence (DNA): TGTGCCATCAGTGAGGGGCAGAGCACAGATATGCAGTATTTT.

This clonotype was detected many times. This chain uses TRBV6-2 or TRBV6-3 with TRBJ2-1; TRBD2 matches at 13 bases. This CDR3 region has 15 residues. V lost 7 bases, J lost 8 bases, and 8 bases stayed unmatched. Germline V gives CDR1 MNHEY, CDR2 SVGEGT. The CDR3 sequence is CASNMGLAGSYEQFF. In nucleotides, the CDR3 is TGTGCCAGCAACATGGGACTAGCGGGATCGTATGAGCAGTTCTTC.

This clonotype showed up just once. The CDR3 does not end in the conserved phenylalanine or tryptophan, so this is likely a read error. The rearrangement joins TRBV11-3 to TRBJ2-3; 13 bases line up with TRBD2. Germline assignment: CDR1 SGHNT and CDR2 YENEEA. The CDR3 spans 15 residues. The chain's CDR3 is CISSPGLAGVDTQYL. The CDR3 DNA reads TGTATCAGCAGCCCAGGACTAGCGGGAGTGGATACGCAGTATTTG.

This clonotype has ten or more counts. The chain uses TRBV11-2 and TRBJ2-1, with D perhaps matching TRBD2 (5 bases). The CDR3 sequence is 15 residues long. The V end lost 5 bases, the J end lost 4 bases, and 15 bases lay between the germline ends. Germline V gene lookup returns CDR1 SGHAT and CDR2 FQNNGV. CDR3 in amino acids: CASSKTGTGYNEQFF. The CDR3, as DNA: TGTGCCAGCAGCAAAACCGGTACGGGGTACAATGAGCAGTTCTTC. The whole variable domain, remainder taken from reference TRBV11-2 and TRBJ2-1, is EAGVAQSPRYKIIEKRQSVAFWCNPISGHATLYWYQQILGQGPKLLIQFQNNGVVDDSQLPKDRFSAERLKGVDSTLKIQPAKLEDSAVYLCASSKTGTGYNEQFFGPGTRLTVL.

On this clonotype: The conserved final phenylalanine or tryptophan is absent from the CDR3, which likely points to a read error. The chain combines TRBV11-2 with TRBJ2-1; 9 bases match TRBD2. Trimming removed 5 bases from V and 2 bases from J; junction bases left unmatched: 16. There are 19 residues in the CDR3. Germline lookup yields CDR1 SGHAT and CDR2 FQNNGV. The DNA of the CDR3 is TGTGCCAGCAGCCCACGCCACATTTCGGGACTAGCAGCCTACAATGAGCAGTTCATC. Amino acid sequence: CASSPRHISGLAAYNEQFI.

This clonotype occurred once. No conserved phenylalanine or tryptophan ends this CDR3, so it is likely a read error. This CDR3 reads CASSSDRVYLHGYTL. Here the CDR3 DNA reads TGTGCTAGCAGCTCGGACAGGGTGTATCTTCATGGCTACACCTTA. The J gene is TRBJ1-2, the V gene TRBV11-2, with 8 bases that match TRBD1. Per the germline V gene, CDR1 is SGHAT and CDR2 is FQNNGV. This CDR3 has 15 amino acids.

This clonotype appeared many times. The V gene is TRBV6-1, the J gene TRBJ2-7; 12 bases are shared with TRBD1. The CDR3 is made up of 16 amino acids. V lost 6 bases to trimming and J lost 3 bases; unmatched junction nucleotides: 9. Germline V gene sequence: CDR1 MNHNS, CDR2 SASEGT. CDR3 protein: CASSRRGQGASYEQYF. DNA of the CDR3: TGTGCCAGCAGCCGTAGGGGACAGGGGGCCAGCTACGAGCAGTACTTC.

This clonotype was detected only a few times. The chain couples TRBV7-9 to TRBJ2-7; tentatively, D is TRBD2 (6 bases). V gave up 4 bases and J gave up 2 bases, with 12 bases separating them. This CDR3 is 14 amino acids long. Germline-derived CDR1 and CDR2 are SEHNR and FQNEAQ (reference sequence). The CDR3 nucleotides are TGTGCCAGCAGCTCACCGGAGGGCCCCTACGAGCAGTACTTC. Translation: CASSSPEGPYEQYF.

The V call is TRBV11-1, the J call TRBJ2-5; D might be TRBD1 (5 bases). The CDR3 runs 12 residues. The V end lost 5 bases, the J end lost 5 bases, and 9 bases lay between the germline ends. Per the germline V gene, CDR1 is SGHAT and CDR2 is FQDESV (reference sequence). The DNA for the CDR3 is TGTGCCAGCAGCCGCAGGGCTGAGACCCAGTACTTC. Protein sequence: CASSRRAETQYF.

This clonotype was seen only a few times. The rearrangement links TRBV18 to TRBJ1-5; 7 positions agree with TRBD1. Germline trimming cut 5 bases from V and 7 bases from J; bases unmatched to any gene: 5. This CDR3 is built from 13 residues. Germline-derived CDR1 and CDR2 are KGHSH and LQKENI. In nucleotides, the CDR3 is TGTGCCAGCTCATCAGGGGGGGAACAGCCCCAGCATTTT. It is translated as CASSSGGEQPQHF.